Described below is a single T cell receptor (beta chain) sequence and its context. As yet, its antigen is unknown. The CDR3 has 15 amino acids. Trimming cost V 0 bases and J 7 bases, with 15 bases left between them. CDR1 and CDR2 (germline): LGHDT, YNNKEL (reference sequence). Whole-study results and caveats: The larger cohort examined one V-J beta rearrangement, not whole repertoires.

Full-length variable regions came from constant-region reverse primers plus semi-nested Nested Universal Primer A PCR. TCRdb reprocessed the 5' RACE reads via MiXCR and lists one record per CDR3 protein. The sample has over 45,000 distinct CDR3 sequences; 26% are singletons. Tregs were sorted as CD4+CD25+CD127-/low cells. The clonotype comes from a female donor with breast cancer. The chain combines TRBV3-1 with TRBJ1-2, with D tentatively TRBD1 (5 bases). The source material was tumor-infiltrating Tregs sorted from the breast tumor. CDR3 in DNA: TGTGCCAGCAGCCAAGAGACGGAAGGGGCGGGTGGCTACACCTTC. It translates to CASSQETEGAGGYTF.